These 21 T cell receptor beta chains were all obtained from the same sample, sequenced in a study of cytomegalovirus exposure and HLA in healthy donors. 13 Jbeta primers and 60 Vbeta primers were used for the PCR. Generated by immunoSEQ multiplex PCR, the TCRdb table keeps only in-frame clones and is missing some. The top ten hold 2.1% of the sample, which has about 120,000 clones, roughly 80% seen once. The specimen sequenced was PBMCs. Source of these receptors: a man between 25 and 39 years old in good health and CMV-seronegative.

The V call is TRBV7-6, the J call TRBJ2-7, with a tentative D call TRBD1 (6 bases). CDR3 size: 17 residues. V lost 0 bases to trimming and J lost 2 bases, with 17 bases between them. The germline V gene has CDR1 SGHVS and CDR2 FNYEAQ. The CDR3 loop reads CASSLARSPDRAYEQYF. The CDR3 DNA is TGTGCCAGCAGCTTAGCGAGGTCCCCGGACAGAGCCTACGAGCAGTACTTC.

V usage is TRBV11-2 and J usage is TRBJ2-7, with a tentative D call TRBD2 (7 bases). The CDR3 contains 18 residues. The germline gives CDR1 SGHAT, CDR2 FQNNGV. V was trimmed by 5 bases and J by 5 bases, leaving 28 bases between them. The DNA of the CDR3 is TGTGCCAGCAGCCGCAATAGGGGGGCGAGGGGGGGGAACCACGAGCAGTACTTC. This codes for CASSRNRGARGGNHEQYF. Using reference TRBV11-2 and TRBJ2-7 for the parts outside the CDR3, the full variable domain is EAGVAQSPRYKIIEKRQSVAFWCNPISGHATLYWYQQILGQGPKLLIQFQNNGVVDDSQLPKDRFSAERLKGVDSTLKIQPAKLEDSAVYLCASSRNRGARGGNHEQYFGPGTRLTVT.

The chain couples TRBV5-1 to TRBJ2-5, with D perhaps matching TRBD2 (6 bases). Germline CDR1 reads SGHRS; CDR2 reads YFSETQ. The CDR3 extends over 13 amino acids. The germline V and J ends were trimmed by 5 bases and 3 bases, with 11 bases remaining between them. Written as DNA, the CDR3 is TGCGCCAGCAGGGAGACGGGGGAAGAGACCCAGTACTTC. Residues: CASRETGEETQYF.

This chain connects TRBV5-6 to TRBJ2-2, with D perhaps matching TRBD2 (6 bases). Germline CDR1 is SGHDT and CDR2 is YYEEEE. V gave up 0 bases and J gave up 5 bases, with 11 bases separating them. This CDR3 contains 15 residues. The CDR3 DNA is TGTGCCAGCAGCTTGGTTCGGGGGTCAACCGGGGAGCTGTTTTTT. It specifies CASSLVRGSTGELFF. The whole variable domain, filled in from reference TRBV5-6 and TRBJ2-2, reads DAGVTQSPTHLIKTRGQQVTLRCSPKSGHDTVSWYQQALGQGPQFIFQYYEEEERQRGNFPDRFSGHQFPNYSSELNVNALLLGDSALYLCASSLVRGSTGELFFGEGSRLTVL.

The genes are TRBV2 and TRBJ2-1; TRBD2 matches at 9 bases. The junction had 7 bases not matched to a gene; V was cut back by 0 bases and J by 7 bases. The CDR3 spans 16 residues. The germline V gene has CDR1 SNHLY and CDR2 FYNNEI. The CDR3 nucleotides read TGTGCCAGCAGTGAAGCGCGCGGGGGGGCCAAGAATGAGCAGTTCTTC. Residues: CASSEARGGAKNEQFF.

The chain carries TRBV18 and TRBJ2-1; 12 bases fit TRBD2. V shed 5 bases and J 8 bases; nucleotides not matched to a gene: 10. The CDR3 sequence is 16 residues long. Germline V gene sequence: CDR1 KGHSH, CDR2 LQKENI. CDR3 residues: CASSRLAGVLGDEQFF. CDR3 in DNA: TGTGCCAGCTCAAGACTAGCGGGGGTTCTTGGCGATGAGCAGTTCTTC.

The J gene is TRBJ2-7, the V gene TRBV7-9; D gene ambiguous. The CDR3 has 14 amino acids. Germline V lookup: CDR1 SEHNR, CDR2 FQNEAQ (reference sequence). V lost 7 bases to trimming and J lost 0 bases, with 13 bases between them. CDR3 protein: CASNHYGSSYEQYF. In nucleotides, the CDR3 is TGTGCCAGCAACCACTACGGCAGCTCCTACGAGCAGTACTTC. The complete variable domain, with remaining parts taken from reference TRBV7-9 and TRBJ2-7, reads DTGVSQNPRHKITKRGQNVTFRCDPISEHNRLYWYRQTLGQGPEFLTYFQNEAQLEKSRLLSDRFSAERPKGSFSTLEIQRTEQGDSAMYLCASNHYGSSYEQYFGPGTRLTVT.

This clone was observed a single time. This sequence joins TRBV5-1 and TRBJ1-6; 8 nucleotides match TRBD1. After removal of 4 bases from V and 8 bases from J, the junction contained 8 bases not matched to a gene. The CDR3 loop spans 15 amino acids. Germline assignment: CDR1 SGHRS and CDR2 YFSETQ. The DNA of the CDR3 is TGCGCCAGCAGCCTTCAGTTGGACAGGGATTCACCCCTCCACTTT. Its translation: CASSLQLDRDSPLHF.

The chain is built from TRBV27 and TRBJ2-3, with unresolved D. Germline V gene sequence: CDR1 MNHEY, CDR2 SMNVEV (reference sequence). The CDR3 loop spans 14 amino acids. Between the trimmed V and J ends, which lost 6 bases and 1 base, there was a span of 11 bases. DNA of the CDR3: TGTGCCAGCAGGAAAGGCGCGGGCACAGATACGCAGTATTTT. Translation gives CASRKGAGTDTQYF.

In its sample, this clone was seen many times. The chain carries TRBV6-5 and TRBJ1-1, with 7 bases fitting TRBD1. Germline trimming cut 2 bases from V and 8 bases from J; bases unmatched to any gene: 11. Germline assignment: CDR1 MNHEY and CDR2 SVGAGI. The CDR3 totals 15 residues. The CDR3 sequence: CASSYNDYGQEEAFF. The CDR3 bases are TGTGCCAGCAGTTACAACGACTACGGACAGGAAGAAGCTTTCTTT.

The chain carries TRBV28 and TRBJ2-2; TRBD2 might be the D (5 bases). Germline V gives CDR1 MDHEN, CDR2 SYDVKM. Deletions cut 2 bases from V and 7 bases from J, with 8 bases between. This CDR3 region has 13 residues. As DNA, the CDR3 is TGTGCCAGCAGTTTAAGGGCGGGCGGGGAGCTGTTTTTT. It specifies CASSLRAGGELFF. Combining the CDR3 with reference TRBV28 and TRBJ2-2 gives the whole variable domain DVKVTQSSRYLVKRTGEKVFLECVQDMDHENMFWYRQDPGLGLRLIYFSYDVKMKEKGDIPEGYSVSREKKERFSLILESASTNQTSMYLCASSLRAGGELFFGEGSRLTVL.

The rearrangement uses TRBV15 and TRBJ2-5; 9 bases match TRBD2. The CDR3 length is 16 residues. In germline, CDR1 is LNHNV, CDR2 YYDKDF (reference sequence). The J segment lost 2 bases and the V segment lost 4 bases, leaving 8 bases of the junction unmatched. This CDR3 is CATSTIAAGGQETQYF. In DNA form, the CDR3 reads TGTGCCACCAGCACCATCGCCGCGGGGGGGCAAGAGACCCAGTACTTC.

V gene TRBV6-5 combines with J gene TRBJ1-1; D gene uncertain. Germline lookup yields CDR1 MNHEY and CDR2 SVGAGI. V was trimmed by 4 bases and J by 6 bases, leaving 21 bases between them. This CDR3 contains 16 residues. The DNA for the CDR3 is TGTGCCAGCAGTTCCGAAGGGTCGAGCGGTCGGGCTGAAGCTTTCTTT. Translating it yields CASSSEGSSGRAEAFF.

This chain links TRBV29-1 with TRBJ2-7, with D maybe TRBD1 (5 bases). The CDR3 spans 14 residues. CDR1 SQVTM and CDR2 ANQGSEA come from the germline V gene. Trimming shortened V by 4 bases and J by 0 bases, and 13 bases separated the two germline ends. As DNA, the CDR3 is TGCAGCGTTGTAGACACAGGCAGCTCCTACGAGCAGTACTTC. Residues: CSVVDTGSSYEQYF.

The chain couples TRBV6-5 to TRBJ1-6; unclear D gene. Trimming took off 7 bases at V and 1 base at J, with 8 bases between the two ends. Germline loops: CDR1 MNHEY, CDR2 SVGAGI. The CDR3 sequence is 14 residues long. Here the CDR3 reads CASKEGSYNSPLHF. The CDR3 DNA reads as TGTGCCAGCAAGGAGGGATCCTATAATTCACCCCTCCACTTT.

The V call is TRBV5-8, the J call TRBJ1-2, with D perhaps matching TRBD1 (5 bases). Germline loops: CDR1 SGHTS, CDR2 YDEGEE. This CDR3 has 15 residues. Deletions cut 6 bases from V and 1 base from J, with 16 bases between. CDR3 DNA: TGTGCCAGCAAAAGGGGACTATTTTTTAACTATGGCTACACCTTC. Residues: CASKRGLFFNYGYTF.

V and J are TRBV27 and TRBJ2-7, with a tentative D call TRBD2 (6 bases). The germline V gene has CDR1 MNHEY and CDR2 SMNVEV (reference sequence). CDR3 length equals 15 residues. Between the trimmed V and J ends, which lost 3 bases and 3 bases, there was a span of 15 bases. The CDR3 coding sequence is TGTGCCAGCAGTTTCCTTGCGGGGAGTGGCTACGAGCAGTACTTC. This encodes CASSFLAGSGYEQYF.

This clone was seen more than once but under ten times. The rearrangement links TRBV10-3 to TRBJ1-1, with D possibly TRBD1 on 6 matching bases. CDR1 and CDR2 from the germline V gene are ENHRY and SYGVKD. Trimming removed 3 bases from V and 8 bases from J, with 13 bases in between. This CDR3 is 13 amino acids long. The CDR3 bases are TGTGCCATCAGTGAACTGGGGGGGGGCGAAGCTTTCTTT. Amino acids: CAISELGGGEAFF.

The chain has TRBV18 and TRBJ2-5; TRBD2 is a possible D gene (6 bases). The length of the CDR3 is 14 residues. Germline CDR1 KGHSH, CDR2 LQKENI. Deletions cut 2 bases from V and 7 bases from J, with 14 bases between. The CDR3 DNA sequence: TGTGCCAGCTCACCATGGAGGGACGATGGGACCCAGTACTTC. Translation: CASSPWRDDGTQYF.

A few counts support this clone. The genes are TRBV5-1 and TRBJ2-1; 11 positions match TRBD2. V lost 0 bases and J lost 0; bases outside the gene matches: 5. CDR1 and CDR2 (germline): SGHRS, YFSETQ. CDR3 size: 18 residues. The CDR3 loop is CASSLGRLAGSSYNEQFF. The CDR3 DNA reads as TGCGCCAGCAGCTTGGGGCGACTAGCGGGGAGCTCCTACAATGAGCAGTTCTTC.

This clone occurred a few times. At one end the junction does not follow the germline gene, possibly because of a read error. The J gene is TRBJ2-2, the V gene TRBV7-9; D unresolved. The germline CDR1 and CDR2 sequences are SEHNR and FQNEAQ (reference sequence). The CDR3 has 12 amino acids. CDR3 in DNA: TGTTCCAGCGAGATTTTGGCCGGGGAGCTGTTTTTT. Translation gives CSSEILAGELFF.